The clone carrying this T cell receptor (beta chain) has at least ten counts. Its antigen remains unknown. This may be a read error, as it is one base from a much larger clone. This entry comes from a study of prognosis after radiotherapy for stage I lung cancer. Across the study: Patients with non-small cell lung cancer were all judged medically inoperable. Radiotherapy was SBRT in 3 to 5 fractions with a biologically effective dose of at least 100 Gy.

Study outcomes and limitations: Following stereotactic body radiation therapy, unique TCR clone counts fell, with a median of approximately 9,600 versus 7,200.

The germline V gene has CDR1 SGHAT and CDR2 FQNNGV. Trimming removed 5 bases from V and 7 bases from J; junction bases left unmatched: 14. The CDR3 contains 17 residues. With two-round multiplex PCR, TCR beta CDR3 sequences were amplified from genomic DNA. Every TRBV and TRBJ gene had its own specific primer in first-round PCR. TCRdb recomputed calls from the multiplex PCR reads with MiXCR, one row per CDR3 protein. The table lists 20,000 to 25,000 distinct CDR3 sequences, 40% of them singletons. V and J are TRBV11-2 and TRBJ2-1; 10 bases line up with TRBD2. The TCR was taken from a donor over 45 with non-small cell lung cancer. Source: PBMCs, taken before or after stereotactic body radiation therapy (not recorded which). This chain's CDR3 is CASSLLGWTSGGNEQFF. CDR3 nucleotide sequence: TGTGCCAGCAGCCTTTTAGGTTGGACTAGCGGAGGAAATGAGCAGTTCTTC.